These 22 T cell receptor beta chains originate from one sample sequenced in a study of cytomegalovirus exposure and HLA in healthy donors. A multiplex PCR was run with 60 Vbeta primers and 13 Jbeta primers. Some clones are missing from TCRdb's copy, which holds only in-frame ones; the method was immunoSEQ multiplex PCR. This repertoire shows about 130,000 clones, roughly 85% found once; its top ten account for roughly 3.7%. Source material: PBMCs. All receptors come from a woman aged 40 to 50 in good health and CMV-seropositive.

The chain links TRBV18 to TRBJ2-1; 10 nucleotides align to TRBD1. Germline CDR1 KGHSH, CDR2 LQKENI. This CDR3 spans 14 amino acids. Trimming cost V 3 bases and J 9 bases; bases outside gene matches: 5. The CDR3 spells CASSPDRGRREQFF. The CDR3 region has the DNA TGTGCCAGCTCACCCGACAGGGGGCGACGTGAGCAGTTCTTC.

The rearrangement uses TRBV5-4 and TRBJ1-6, with D tentatively TRBD1 (6 bases). Germline V gives CDR1 SGHNT, CDR2 YYREEE (reference sequence). The germline V and J ends were trimmed by 5 bases and 3 bases, with 9 bases remaining between them. The CDR3 sequence is 14 residues long. CDR3 sequence (DNA): TGTGCCAGCAGGTCACAGGGCTATAATTCACCCCTCCACTTT. It specifies CASRSQGYNSPLHF.

The J gene is TRBJ2-6, the V gene TRBV30; 10 positions agree with TRBD2. With 3 bases clipped from V and 0 bases from J, the junction kept 11 bases outside the gene matches. The CDR3 loop spans 19 amino acids. The germline V gene encodes CDR1 GTSNPN and CDR2 SVGIG (reference sequence). CDR3 loop: CAWSSQRTSGPSGANVLTF. The DNA of the CDR3 is TGTGCCTGGAGCTCTCAAAGGACTAGCGGTCCCTCTGGGGCCAACGTCCTGACTTTC.

The J gene is TRBJ2-3, the V gene TRBV9, with D perhaps TRBD2 (6 bases). Trimming left V 4 bases short and J 2 bases short, with 14 bases between. Germline loops: CDR1 SGDLS, CDR2 YYNGEE. This CDR3 contains 15 residues. CDR3 DNA sequence: TGTGCCAGCAGCTCCCGGGGGACGATCACAGATACGCAGTATTTT. Protein product: CASSSRGTITDTQYF.

The chain links TRBV5-8 to TRBJ1-1; maybe TRBD1 (6 bases). CDR3 length: 15 amino acids. The V gene's germline CDR1 is SGHTS and CDR2 YDEGEE. The V and J ends lost 2 bases and 1 base respectively, with 12 bases between them. CDR3 sequence: CASSFAGEKNTEAFF. The CDR3 nucleotides are TGTGCCAGCAGCTTTGCAGGGGAGAAGAACACTGAAGCTTTCTTT.

This clone was counted a few times. The rearrangement links TRBV6-6 to TRBJ2-3; TRBD2 might be the D (7 bases). V lost 10 bases and J 0 bases, leaving 17 bases between the germline ends. The CDR3 has 15 residues. CDR1 is MNHNY, CDR2 SVGAGI, per germline (reference sequence). Written as DNA, the CDR3 is TGTGCCACCAGGGTCGGGGGGCAAAGCACAGATACGCAGTATTTT. Translating gives CATRVGGQSTDTQYF.

The genes are TRBV4-1 and TRBJ2-5, with TRBD2 as a possible D gene (6 bases). The CDR3 is made up of 18 amino acids. Germline-derived CDR1 and CDR2 are MGHRA and YSYEKL. V shed 3 bases and J shed 5 bases, with 25 bases lying between them. CDR3: CASSQGGLQRGPQETQYF. CDR3 coding DNA: TGCGCCAGCAGCCAGGGGGGTTTGCAGAGAGGGCCGCAGGAGACCCAGTACTTC.

The chain links TRBV7-8 to TRBJ2-5; TRBD2 is a possible D gene (9 bases). V gave up 4 bases and J gave up 4 bases, with 25 bases separating them. The germline gives CDR1 SGHVS, CDR2 FQNEAQ. This CDR3 spans 18 amino acids. Here the CDR3 DNA reads TGTGCCAGCAGCTGGGGGACAGGCAGAATTAGCGGGAGAGAGACCCAGTACTTC. Its translation: CASSWGTGRISGRETQYF.

V and J are TRBV28 and TRBJ1-1; D remains unclear. CDR1 and CDR2 (germline): MDHEN, SYDVKM. The CDR3 sequence is 14 residues long. The V gene lost 5 bases and the J gene lost 1 base, with 11 bases spanning the gap. CDR3 bases: TGTGCCAGCAGTCCCGCCGGGAAGAACACTGAAGCTTTCTTT. It translates to CASSPAGKNTEAFF.

This chain uses TRBV30 with TRBJ2-7, with D hard to call. With 8 bases removed from V and 2 bases from J, the gap between germline ends came to 10 bases. The CDR3 is 11 residues long. Germline V gives CDR1 GTSNPN, CDR2 SVGIG (reference sequence). CDR3 sequence (DNA): TGTGCCCGTGGCGGAACCTACGAGCAGTACTTC. It codes for CARGGTYEQYF. The whole variable domain, filled in from reference TRBV30 and TRBJ2-7, reads SQTIHQWPATLVQPVGSPLSLECTVEGTSNPNLYWYRQAAGRGLQLLFYSVGIGQISSEVPQNLSASRPQDRQFILSSKKLLLSDSGFYLCARGGTYEQYFGPGTRLTVT.

The V gene is TRBV13, the J gene TRBJ2-7, with TRBD2 matching over 12 bases. CDR1 is PRHDT and CDR2 is FYEKMQ in the germline V gene (reference sequence). V trimming: 4 bases; J trimming: 3 bases; junction bases outside the gene matches: 4. The CDR3 loop spans 15 amino acids. CDR3 coding DNA: TGTGCCAGCAGCTCCACTAGCGGGAGGCTCTACGAGCAGTACTTC. As protein: CASSSTSGRLYEQYF.

The V gene is TRBV10-3, the J gene TRBJ1-2, with D tentatively TRBD1 (6 bases). Per the germline V gene, CDR1 is ENHRY and CDR2 is SYGVKD. The CDR3 loop spans 13 amino acids. V dropped 8 bases and J dropped 5 bases, with 15 bases sitting between them. The CDR3 nucleotides are TGTGCCATCGCGTGGCAGGGGTATTATGGCTACACCTTC. Protein sequence: CAIAWQGYYGYTF.

This clone was counted between two and nine times. The chain carries TRBV5-6 and TRBJ2-7, with a weak D call TRBD1 (6 bases). V was shortened by 1 base and J by 4 bases, with 15 bases between the two germline ends. The CDR3 loop spans 15 amino acids. Germline V lookup: CDR1 SGHDT, CDR2 YYEEEE. CDR3 coding DNA: TGTGCCAGCAGCTTGACAGAGACAGGCTGGTACGAGCAGTACTTC. This sequence encodes CASSLTETGWYEQYF.

This chain connects TRBV15 to TRBJ2-3, with 11 positions matching TRBD2. With V trimmed by 1 base and J by 1 base, 7 bases remained unmatched. The length of the CDR3 is 18 residues. The germline V gene has CDR1 LNHNV and CDR2 YYDKDF (reference sequence). This CDR3 reads CATSRGLAGRPGTDTQYF. The CDR3 nucleotides read TGTGCCACCAGCAGAGGACTAGCGGGAAGGCCGGGCACAGATACGCAGTATTTT.

The chain combines TRBV7-9 with TRBJ1-1; D possibly corresponds to TRBD1 (5 bases). Germline CDR1 SEHNR, CDR2 FQNEAQ (reference sequence). Trimming cost V 3 bases and J 5 bases, with 16 bases left between them. The CDR3 is 15 amino acids. The CDR3 is CASSFSGVRGTEAFF. As DNA, the CDR3 is TGTGCCAGCAGCTTTAGTGGGGTAAGGGGTACTGAAGCTTTCTTT.

This clone occurred once. The genes are TRBV9 and TRBJ2-5; no firm D call. The ends were cut back, 2 bases at V and 5 bases at J, with 13 bases in the middle. CDR3 length equals 14 residues. The germline V gene has CDR1 SGDLS and CDR2 YYNGEE. CDR3 coding DNA: TGTGCCAGCAGCGTTGGTCGGGTTTTGGAGACCCAGTACTTC. Residues: CASSVGRVLETQYF. The variable domain in full, with the rest retrieved from reference TRBV9 and TRBJ2-5, is DSGVTQTPKHLITATGQRVTLRCSPRSGDLSVYWYQQSLDQGLQFLIQYYNGEERAKGNILERFSAQQFPDLHSELNLSSLELGDSALYFCASSVGRVLETQYFGPGTRLLVL.

This chain joins TRBV29-1 and TRBJ2-1, with a tentative D call TRBD2 (6 bases). V was clipped by 0 bases and J by 5 bases, with 11 bases between them. The CDR3 runs 14 residues. Germline values: CDR1 SQVTM, CDR2 ANQGSEA. The CDR3 sequence is CSVEELADHNEQFF. The CDR3 DNA reads TGCAGCGTTGAAGAGTTAGCGGATCACAATGAGCAGTTCTTC.

This chain connects TRBV9 to TRBJ2-5; D is possibly TRBD2 (7 bases). V was pared by 0 bases and J by 5 bases, with 17 bases between. From germline, CDR1 is SGDLS and CDR2 YYNGEE. This CDR3 is 16 amino acids long. In DNA form, the CDR3 reads TGTGCCAGCAGCGTAGAATTCGCGGGGGCAAGCGAGACCCAGTACTTC. It is translated as CASSVEFAGASETQYF.

The rearrangement uses TRBV6-5 and TRBJ1-1; no clear D. Per the germline V gene, CDR1 is MNHEY and CDR2 is SVGAGI. The CDR3 has 15 residues. V lost 6 bases to trimming and J lost 2 bases, with 16 bases between them. The CDR3 protein is CASRVDTGPNTEAFF. In DNA form, the CDR3 reads TGTGCCAGCAGAGTCGACACCGGTCCTAACACTGAAGCTTTCTTT.

This sequence joins TRBV10-3 and TRBJ2-3; D is possibly TRBD2 (5 bases). This CDR3 has 19 amino acids. The germline V gene has CDR1 ENHRY and CDR2 SYGVKD. V was pared by 6 bases and J by 2 bases, with 27 bases between. The DNA for the CDR3 is TGTGCCATCAGGGAGGAGTCGTTTGCAGGTGCCCTCCCCACAGATACGCAGTATTTT. Its translation: CAIREESFAGALPTDTQYF.

V and J are TRBV30 and TRBJ2-5, with no clear D. The DNA matches TRBJ2-7 better at its end, which makes the J call doubtful. Germline V lookup: CDR1 GTSNPN, CDR2 SVGIG (reference sequence). The CDR3 extends over 11 amino acids. CDR3 in DNA: TGTGCCTGGAGTGTACTAAGCGAGCAGTACTTC. It translates to CAWSVLSEQYF.

This chain connects TRBV29-1 to TRBJ1-2, with a possible D match to TRBD1 (5 bases). The CDR3 covers 13 residues. V lost 3 bases, J lost 3 bases, and 11 bases lay in between. CDR1 is SQVTM, CDR2 ANQGSEA, per germline. The CDR3: CSVDDSRDYGYTF. The CDR3 DNA follows: TGCAGCGTTGACGACAGTCGGGACTATGGCTACACCTTC.